Listed here is a single T cell receptor beta chain. This record belongs to a study of human T cells and chemical hapten exposure. Using its own MiXCR run on the RACE reads, TCRdb lists one record per CDR3 protein. The data show some 39,000 distinct CDR3 sequences, over 7.5% seen once. Trimming shortened V by 2 bases and J by 1 base, and 6 bases separated the two germline ends. CDR1 and CDR2 (germline): MDHEN, SYDVKM. The CDR3 runs to 15 residues. Time point given: patch test 3, about 24 weeks after DPC sensitization. Treatment specified: therapeutic diphenylcyclopropenone sensitization with weekly scalp DPC. RNA extraction used unfractionated whole blood as the source of total RNA.

Source: whole blood, taken in connection with sensitization to the hapten diphenylcyclopropenone (DPC). This TCR was recovered from a middle-aged man with alopecia areata. Some clones in this sample may be carry-over from other donors' samples. This chain joins TRBV28 and TRBJ2-6; D may be TRBD2 (6 bases). In DNA, the CDR3 is TGTGCCAGCAGTTTAGGGGGGTCTGGGGCCAACGTCCTGACTTTC. Protein sequence: CASSLGGSGANVLTF.